This T cell receptor (beta chain) came from a study of shared clonotypes between healthy human individuals (dated by TCRdb to 2020 to 2022). Background on the whole study: The cohort comprised two women and three men aged 18 to 49 years. The study deeply sequenced blood TCR repertoires of about 5 healthy adults to estimate repertoire size and the extent of clonotype sharing between individuals. Libraries were prepared and TCR repertoires were sequenced by different laboratories using diverse techniques, in order to increase sequencing depth and limit assay-specific biases. Per donor, leukapheresis produced somewhere between about 0.8 and 9.5 billion PBMCs.

TCR CDR3 regions were amplified from genomic DNA by multiplex PCR using the deep immunoSEQ assay. Genomic DNA extracted from each cell subset was distributed evenly over all wells of several immunoSEQ 96-well plates, and each plate served as one replicate. For unsorted PBMC, about 300 ng genomic DNA, equal to roughly 32,000 T cell genomes, was loaded into each replicate PCR. Ten immunoSEQ deep assay plates were used to sequence the unsorted PBMC genomic DNA. Purified libraries were quantified with a Qubit 3.0 fluorometer, sized on a Bioanalyzer 2100, and re-quantified with the KAPA Library Quantification kit. Every immunoSEQ 96-well plate was sequenced on a separate single-read 150-cycle Illumina NextSeq 550 flow cell. On the authors' methods: The immunoSEQ output contained only junctional sequences without quality scores, so filtering could not match that applied to full-length reads. To assign V/J genes and CDR3, sequences were annotated using PyIR, a Python wrapper for IgBLAST v1.9, with IMGT germline references. Reads were filtered out if the reads had weak V/J assignments (E-value above 1e-6), no CDR3, stop codons, out-of-frame junctions, or ambiguous translated residues. A V3J clonotype was defined by an identical inferred V gene, J gene, and CDR3 amino acid sequence. The percentage overlap between two repertoires was calculated by dividing the number of shared unique clonotypes by the size of the smaller repertoire. Repertoire richness was assessed with RTK rarefaction, the Chao1 estimator, and Recon v2.1 estimates of unobserved clonotypes. TCRdb carries this immuneACCESS record with in-frame sequences only. Its versions omit some clonotypes, under half of them owing to an unresolved V gene in the studies checked, with the rest unexplained. Clonal size and the V and J genes are those of that table, whereas D and trimming came from the DNA. Counted in this sample were some 470,000 clones; about 82% of them appeared once. The biggest ten clones account for roughly 13% of the sample.

This clone showed up just a few times. Its specific antigen is unknown. Base qualities are not provided; no much larger clone lies one nucleotide away. Overall results and qualifications from the work: Based on pairwise subsampling, the degree of clonotype sharing among donors was expected to be affected by sequencing depth. The genetic and exposure-history diversity represented was limited by the small number of donors. Sampling was restricted to blood, and TCR repertoires in tissues likely differ from the TCR repertoires found in blood.

The CDR3 numbers 16 residues from cysteine through phenylalanine. Kept here is only the CDR3 DNA, which spans 48 bases and is read in frame from base 1. Looking up the germline V gene yields CDR1 MDHEN and CDR2 SYDVKM. From V the trimming removes 1 base and from J it removes 0 bases, while the gene matches leave 5 bases of the junction unaccounted for. The donors were healthy, HIV-negative adults with no recently reported acute infections or vaccinations. Every donor was a Caucasian adult living in Nashville, Tennessee, USA. For unsorted samples, around 90 million PBMCs were counted, and genomic DNA was extracted using the QIAamp DNA Blood Mini kit. After blood collection by leukapheresis, PBMCs were isolated using Ficoll-Histopaque density gradient centrifugation and then cryopreserved in the vapor phase of liquid nitrogen.

The TCR originated in a woman between 40 and 55 years old in good health. Some clones in this sample may be carry-over from other donors' samples. Recombination connected TRBV28 to TRBJ2-7, with TRBD1 identical over 8 junction bases. The sample was PBMCs. The CDR3 region: CASSLLTGQVSYEQYF. The nucleotide sequence reads TGTGCCAGCAGTTTATTAACGGGACAGGTCTCCTACGAGCAGTACTTC.